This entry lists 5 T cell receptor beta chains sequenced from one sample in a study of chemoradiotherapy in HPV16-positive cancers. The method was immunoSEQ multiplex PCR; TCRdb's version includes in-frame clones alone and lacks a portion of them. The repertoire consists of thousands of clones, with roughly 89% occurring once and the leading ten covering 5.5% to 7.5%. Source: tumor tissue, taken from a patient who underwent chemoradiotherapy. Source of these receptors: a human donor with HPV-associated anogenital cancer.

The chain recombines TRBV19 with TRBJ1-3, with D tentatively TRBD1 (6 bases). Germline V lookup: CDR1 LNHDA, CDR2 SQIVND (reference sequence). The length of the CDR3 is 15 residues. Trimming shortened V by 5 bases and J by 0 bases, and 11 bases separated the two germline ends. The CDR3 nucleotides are TGTGCCAGTAGTGGACAGCCGAGCTCTGGAAACACCATATATTTT. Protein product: CASSGQPSSGNTIYF.

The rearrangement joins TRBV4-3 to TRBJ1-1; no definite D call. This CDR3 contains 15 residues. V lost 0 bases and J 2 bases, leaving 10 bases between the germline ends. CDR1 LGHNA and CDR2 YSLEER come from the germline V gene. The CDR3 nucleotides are TGCGCCAGCAGCCAAGATCCGGTTGACAACACTGAAGCTTTCTTT. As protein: CASSQDPVDNTEAFF.

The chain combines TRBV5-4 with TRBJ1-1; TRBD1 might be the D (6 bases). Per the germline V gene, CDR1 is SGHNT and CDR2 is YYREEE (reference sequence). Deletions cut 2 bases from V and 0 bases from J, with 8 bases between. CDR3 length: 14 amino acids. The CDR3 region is CASSLRGLNTEAFF. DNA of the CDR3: TGTGCCAGCAGCTTAAGGGGGTTGAACACTGAAGCTTTCTTT.

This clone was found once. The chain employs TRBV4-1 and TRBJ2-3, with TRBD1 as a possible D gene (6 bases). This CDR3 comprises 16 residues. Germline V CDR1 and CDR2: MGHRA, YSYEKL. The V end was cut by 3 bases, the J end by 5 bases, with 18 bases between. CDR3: CASSHPRLGAGDTQYF. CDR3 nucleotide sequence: TGCGCCAGCAGCCACCCTCGTTTGGGGGCGGGAGATACGCAGTATTTT.

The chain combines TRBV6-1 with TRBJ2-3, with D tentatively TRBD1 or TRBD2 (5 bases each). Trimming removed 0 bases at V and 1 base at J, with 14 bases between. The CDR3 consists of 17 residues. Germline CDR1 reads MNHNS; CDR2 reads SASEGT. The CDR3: CASSEASVRGRTDTQYF. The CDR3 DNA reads TGTGCCAGCAGTGAAGCGTCAGTACGGGGACGCACAGATACGCAGTATTTT.